This TCR beta chain derives from a study of T-cell memory formation after mild COVID-19. The V gene's germline CDR1 is SGHTA and CDR2 FQGNSA. The CDR3 is 13 amino acids. This clonotype was picked up many times. Compared with germline, one end of the junction differs, possibly owing to a read error. One entry per CDR3 protein results from TCRdb running MiXCR on the 5' RACE reads. The repertoire holds 350,000 to 450,000 distinct CDR3 sequences, with about 15% as singletons. What was sequenced was PBMCs or a T cell subset sorted from them (not recorded which). The V call is TRBV7-2, the J call TRBJ2-7, with TRBD2 matching over 9 bases. The sequence came from a man aged 18 to 30 who had mild COVID-19 (a few samples of this study predate the infection). Cell type and time point are not known. Here the CDR3 reads CASSLAGTYEQYF. In DNA form, the CDR3 reads TGTGCCAGCAGCCTAGCGGGGACCTACGAGCAGTACTTC.